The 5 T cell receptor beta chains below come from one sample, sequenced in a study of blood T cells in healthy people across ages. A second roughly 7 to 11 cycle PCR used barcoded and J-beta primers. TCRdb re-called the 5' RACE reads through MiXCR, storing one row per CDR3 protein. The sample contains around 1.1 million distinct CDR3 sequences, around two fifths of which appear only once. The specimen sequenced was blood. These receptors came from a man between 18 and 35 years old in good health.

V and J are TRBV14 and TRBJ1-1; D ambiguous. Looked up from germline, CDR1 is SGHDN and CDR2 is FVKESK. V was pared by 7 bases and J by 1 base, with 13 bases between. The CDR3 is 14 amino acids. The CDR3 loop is CASMSKAENTEAFF. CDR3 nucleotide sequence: TGTGCCAGCATGAGCAAGGCAGAGAACACTGAAGCTTTCTTT.

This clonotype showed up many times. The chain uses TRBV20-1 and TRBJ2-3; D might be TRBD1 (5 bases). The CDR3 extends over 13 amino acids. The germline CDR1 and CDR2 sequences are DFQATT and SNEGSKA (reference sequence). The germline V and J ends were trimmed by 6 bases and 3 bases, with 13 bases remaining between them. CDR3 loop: CSAFYRFTDTQYF. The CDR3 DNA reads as TGCAGTGCCTTTTACAGGTTTACAGATACGCAGTATTTT.

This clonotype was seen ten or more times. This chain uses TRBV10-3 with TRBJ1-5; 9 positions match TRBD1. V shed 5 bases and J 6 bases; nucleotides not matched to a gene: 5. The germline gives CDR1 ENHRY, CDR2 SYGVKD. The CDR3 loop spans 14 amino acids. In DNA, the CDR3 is TGTGCCATCAGTCAACAGGGGGCCAGTCAGCCCCAGCATTTT. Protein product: CAISQQGASQPQHF.

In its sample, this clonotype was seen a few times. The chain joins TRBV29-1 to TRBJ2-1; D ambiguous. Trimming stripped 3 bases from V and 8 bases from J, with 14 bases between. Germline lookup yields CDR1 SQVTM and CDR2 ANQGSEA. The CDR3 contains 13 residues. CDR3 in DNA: TGCAGCGTTGATCGAAGCGTCGGCGATGAGCAGTTCTTC. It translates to CSVDRSVGDEQFF.

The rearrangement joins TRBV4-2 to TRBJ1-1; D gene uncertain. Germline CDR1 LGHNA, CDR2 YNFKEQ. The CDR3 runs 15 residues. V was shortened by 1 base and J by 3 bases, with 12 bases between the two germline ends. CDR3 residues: CASSQVYGRDTEAFF. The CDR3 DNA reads TGTGCCAGCAGCCAAGTCTACGGGCGGGACACTGAAGCTTTCTTT.